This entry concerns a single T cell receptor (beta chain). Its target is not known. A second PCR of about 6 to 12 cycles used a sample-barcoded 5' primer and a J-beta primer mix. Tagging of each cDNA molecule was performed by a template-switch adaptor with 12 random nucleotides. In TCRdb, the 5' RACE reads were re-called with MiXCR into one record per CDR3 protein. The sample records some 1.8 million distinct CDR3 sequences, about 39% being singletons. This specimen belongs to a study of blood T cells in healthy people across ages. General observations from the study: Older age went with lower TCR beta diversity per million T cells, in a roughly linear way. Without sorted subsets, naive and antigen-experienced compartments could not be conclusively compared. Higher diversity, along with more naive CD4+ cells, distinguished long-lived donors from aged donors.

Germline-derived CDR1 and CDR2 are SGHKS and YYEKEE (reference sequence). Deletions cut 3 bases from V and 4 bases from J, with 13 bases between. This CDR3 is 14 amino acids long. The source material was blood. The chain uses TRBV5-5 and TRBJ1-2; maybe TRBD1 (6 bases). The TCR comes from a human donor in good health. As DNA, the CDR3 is TGTGCCAGCAGCTCGAGGGACAACCCCTATGGCTACACCTTC. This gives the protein CASSSRDNPYGYTF.